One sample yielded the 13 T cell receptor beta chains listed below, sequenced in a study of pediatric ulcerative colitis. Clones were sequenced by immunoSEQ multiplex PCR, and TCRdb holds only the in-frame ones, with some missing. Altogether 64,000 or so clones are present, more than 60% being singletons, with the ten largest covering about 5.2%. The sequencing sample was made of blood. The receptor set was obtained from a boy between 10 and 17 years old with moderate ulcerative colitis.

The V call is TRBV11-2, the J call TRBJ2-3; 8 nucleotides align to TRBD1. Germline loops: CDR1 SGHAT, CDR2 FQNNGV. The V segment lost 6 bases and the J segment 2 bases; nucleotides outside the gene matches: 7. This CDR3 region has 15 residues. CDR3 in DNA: TGTGCCAGCAGACCTACAGGGGGGCCCACAGATACGCAGTATTTT. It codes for CASRPTGGPTDTQYF.

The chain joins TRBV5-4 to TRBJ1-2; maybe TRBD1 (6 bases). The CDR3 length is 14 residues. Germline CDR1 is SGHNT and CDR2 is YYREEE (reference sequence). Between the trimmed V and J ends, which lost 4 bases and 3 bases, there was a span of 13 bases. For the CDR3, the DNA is TGTGCCAGCAGCCCGACGGACAGCCACTATGGCTACACCTTC. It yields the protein CASSPTDSHYGYTF.

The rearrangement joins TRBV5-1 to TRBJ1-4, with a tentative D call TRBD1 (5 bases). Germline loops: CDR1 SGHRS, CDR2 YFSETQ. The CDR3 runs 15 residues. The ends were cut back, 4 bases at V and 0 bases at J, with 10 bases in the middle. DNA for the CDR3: TGCGCCAGCAGCCCCACAGGCGCAACTAATGAAAAACTGTTTTTT. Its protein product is CASSPTGATNEKLFF. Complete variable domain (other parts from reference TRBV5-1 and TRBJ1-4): KAGVTQTPRYLIKTRGQQVTLSCSPISGHRSVSWYQQTPGQGLQFLFEYFSETQRNKGNFPGRFSGRQFSNSRSEMNVSTLELGDSALYLCASSPTGATNEKLFFGSGTQLSVL.

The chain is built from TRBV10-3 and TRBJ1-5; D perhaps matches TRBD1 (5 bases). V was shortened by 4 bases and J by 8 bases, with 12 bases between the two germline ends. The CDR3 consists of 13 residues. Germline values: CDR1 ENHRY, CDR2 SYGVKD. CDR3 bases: TGTGCCATCAGTGGGCAGGGCGGGGAGCCCCAGCATTTT. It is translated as CAISGQGGEPQHF.

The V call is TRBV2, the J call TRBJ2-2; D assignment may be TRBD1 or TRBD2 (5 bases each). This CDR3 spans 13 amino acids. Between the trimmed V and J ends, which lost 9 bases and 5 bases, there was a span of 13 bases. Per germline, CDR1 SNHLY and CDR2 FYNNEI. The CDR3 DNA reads TGTGCCAGGGGGACCGAAAATACCGGGGAGCTGTTTTTT. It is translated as CARGTENTGELFF.

The CDR3 DNA reads TGTGCCACCAGCAGAGTCATGTACGCGCGTCAGCCCCAGCATTTT. It codes for CATSRVMYARQPQHF. The rearrangement uses TRBV15 and TRBJ1-5; no firm D call. Trimming removed 1 base at V and 6 bases at J, with 13 bases between. This CDR3 region has 15 residues. Looked up from germline, CDR1 is LNHNV and CDR2 is YYDKDF (reference sequence).

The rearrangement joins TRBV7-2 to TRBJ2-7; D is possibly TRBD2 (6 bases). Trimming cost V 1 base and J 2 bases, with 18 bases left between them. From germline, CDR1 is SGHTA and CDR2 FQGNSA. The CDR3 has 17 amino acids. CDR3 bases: TGTGCCAGCAGCTTAGAGTTCGGAGGGAGAACCACCTACGAGCAGTACTTC. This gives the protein CASSLEFGGRTTYEQYF.

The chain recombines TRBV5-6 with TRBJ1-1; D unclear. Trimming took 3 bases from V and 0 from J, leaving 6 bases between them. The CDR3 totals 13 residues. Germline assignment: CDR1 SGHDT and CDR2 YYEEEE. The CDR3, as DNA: TGTGCCAGCAGCTCGACGGTGAACACTGAAGCTTTCTTT. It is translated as CASSSTVNTEAFF.

The CDR3 protein is CASSFGSSYEQYF. In DNA form, the CDR3 reads TGTGCCAGCAGTTTCGGGAGCTCCTACGAGCAGTACTTC. The chain has TRBV7-2 and TRBJ2-7, with D possibly matching TRBD2 (6 bases). Germline V gives CDR1 SGHTA, CDR2 FQGNSA. The V end was cut by 6 bases, the J end by 0 bases, with 9 bases between. This CDR3 is 13 amino acids long.

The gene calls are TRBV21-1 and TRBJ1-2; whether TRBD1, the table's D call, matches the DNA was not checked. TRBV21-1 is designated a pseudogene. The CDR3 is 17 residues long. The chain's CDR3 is CASSKSKGKRAGDGYTF. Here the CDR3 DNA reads TGTGCCAGCAGCAAATCGAAAGGTAAGAGGGCAGGGGACGGCTACACCTTC.

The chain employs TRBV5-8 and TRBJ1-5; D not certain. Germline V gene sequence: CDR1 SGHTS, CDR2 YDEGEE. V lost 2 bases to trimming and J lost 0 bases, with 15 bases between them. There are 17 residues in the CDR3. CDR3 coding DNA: TGTGCCAGCAGCTTCGTCCCTGAGACATATAGCAATCAGCCCCAGCATTTT. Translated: CASSFVPETYSNQPQHF.

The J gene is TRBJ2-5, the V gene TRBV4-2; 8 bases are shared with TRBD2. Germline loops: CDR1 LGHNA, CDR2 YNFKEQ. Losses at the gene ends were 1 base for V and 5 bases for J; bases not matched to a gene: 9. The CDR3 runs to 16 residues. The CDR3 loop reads CASSQAPGGPGETQYF. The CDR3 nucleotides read TGTGCCAGCAGCCAAGCCCCGGGAGGGCCTGGGGAGACCCAGTACTTC.

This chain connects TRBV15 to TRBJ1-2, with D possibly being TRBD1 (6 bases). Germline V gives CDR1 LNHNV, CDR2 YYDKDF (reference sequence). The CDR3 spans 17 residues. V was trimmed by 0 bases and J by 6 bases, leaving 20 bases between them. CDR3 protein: CATSRDYPPTGSHGYTF. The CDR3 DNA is TGTGCCACCAGCAGAGATTACCCTCCGACAGGCTCACATGGCTACACCTTC.